This paragraph reports one T cell receptor beta chain. Other DNA sequences of this sample code for an identical CDR3. This sample was taken from a study of Ad26.COV2.S vaccination and SARS-CoV-2 variants. Turning to the study itself: Once, or twice with 56 days between doses, Ad26.COV2.S was given intramuscularly.

Treatment noted: roughly 20 received Ad26.COV2.S at low or high dose, single or two shots; about 5 received placebo; per-sample allocation not given. The study sampled participants on day 63 after the first vaccine or placebo injection. Libraries were prepared by immunoSEQ multiplex PCR; TCRdb keeps only in-frame clonotypes and omits some of them. The table lists some 390,000 clones, roughly nine tenths of them singletons, with more than 3% in the top ten. The input for sequencing was peripheral blood, taken in a trial of Ad26.COV2.S vaccine versus placebo. The sequence derives from a person between 18 and 65 years old who received the Ad26.COV2.S COVID-19 vaccine or a placebo.

The CDR3 sequence: CASSSTGEETQYF. The CDR3 bases are TGTGCCAGCAGTTCAACAGGGGAAGAGACCCAGTACTTC. The gene calls are TRBV6-5 and TRBJ2-5; 7 bases are shared with TRBD1. V lost 4 bases, J lost 3 bases, and 2 bases stayed unmatched. Germline V CDR1 and CDR2: MNHEY, SVGAGI. This CDR3 is built from 13 residues.